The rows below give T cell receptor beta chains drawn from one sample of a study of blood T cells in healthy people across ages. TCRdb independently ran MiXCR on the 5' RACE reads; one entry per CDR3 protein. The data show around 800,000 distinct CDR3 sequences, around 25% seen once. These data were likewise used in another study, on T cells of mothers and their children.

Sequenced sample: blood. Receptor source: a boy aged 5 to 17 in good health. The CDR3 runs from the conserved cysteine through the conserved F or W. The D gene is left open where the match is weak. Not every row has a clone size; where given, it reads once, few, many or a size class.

TGCGCCAGCAGACCCAGCGGGGGGGCGATGAACACCGGGGAGCTGTTTTTT CASRPSGGAMNTGELFF TRBJ2-2 TRBV5-1 TRBD2 few
TGTGCCAGCAGCCGAACTAGGGGTAGCACCGGGGAGCTGTTTTTT CASSRTRGSTGELFF TRBJ2-2 TRBV27 - few
TGCGCCAGCAGCCGGGGGACAGGGGAGTTAATTTGGGACACTGAAGCTTTCTTT CASSRGTGELIWDTEAFF TRBJ1-1 TRBV5-1 TRBD1 -
TGTGCCAGCAGTACCCAGGGGATGGATGGCTACACCTTC CASSTQGMDGYTF TRBJ1-2 TRBV12-3/TRBV12-4 - -
TGCAGCGTTGAGGGGGGGTACGGGGCTTTCTTT CSVEGGYGAFF TRBJ1-1 TRBV29-1 - -
TGTGCCAGCAGCGCGGTTCGCAGGGAGACCCAGTACTTC CASSAVRRETQYF TRBJ2-5 TRBV7-6 - -
TGTGCCAGCAGTTACCAGCGGGAGGGCCCGCAGTATTTT CASSYQREGPQYF TRBJ2-3 TRBV6-6 TRBD2 -
TGTGTCAGCAGCCAAGAACGGGGGGCCTACACAGATACGCAGTATTTT CVSSQERGAYTDTQYF TRBJ2-3 TRBV4-2 - -
TGTGCTAGTGGTACTGGACAGGGGGCACACAATGAGCAGTTCTTC CASGTGQGAHNEQFF TRBJ2-1 TRBV12-5 TRBD1 -
TGCGCCAGCAGCCAAGGCGCGGGGGGGACGGAGACCCAGTACTTC CASSQGAGGTETQYF TRBJ2-5 TRBV4-1 TRBD2 -
TGCAGTGCTAGACGACTTGGGACAGGGTCGTATTCCTACGAGCAGTACTTC CSARRLGTGSYSYEQYF TRBJ2-7 TRBV20-1 TRBD1 -
TGCGCCAGCAGCGCCGGGGTAGGGGAAAACATTCAGTACTTC CASSAGVGENIQYF TRBJ2-4 TRBV5-1 - -
TGTGCCAGCAGCGTAAGTTTAGCGGGGGGCCCCACAGATACGCAGTATTTT CASSVSLAGGPTDTQYF TRBJ2-3 TRBV9 TRBD2 many
TGTGCCAGCAGAAGACAGCGGGGAGACTCCTACGAGCAGTACTTC CASRRQRGDSYEQYF TRBJ2-7 TRBV2 TRBD2 few
TGTGCCAGCAGTCGAACCAATAACTATGGCTACACCTTC CASSRTNNYGYTF TRBJ1-2 TRBV6-7 - -
TGCGCCAGCAGCTCGGTTCCAACAGGAGCGACTATTAACTATGGCTACACCTTC CASSSVPTGATINYGYTF TRBJ1-2 TRBV5-1 - few
TGCGCCAGCAGCTTGGAGGTATTGCGAGAGACCCAGTACTTC CASSLEVLRETQYF TRBJ2-5 TRBV5-1 - -
TGTGCCAGCAGCCCACGACAGGATCAGCCCCAGCATTTT CASSPRQDQPQHF TRBJ1-5 TRBV7-6 - -
TGCAGTGCTAGAGGCGGGGGGCTCCCCTACAATGAGCAGTTCTTC CSARGGGLPYNEQFF TRBJ2-1 TRBV20-1 TRBD2 -
TGTGCCAGCAAATGGAACAGGGAGGAGACCCAGTACTTC CASKWNREETQYF TRBJ2-5 TRBV2 - -
TGCGCCAGCAGCCGTAGCGGGGGGGCAGACAATGAGCAGTTCTTC CASSRSGGADNEQFF TRBJ2-1 TRBV5-1 TRBD2 many
TGTGCCAGCAGGGCACTAGCGGCCAATGAGCAGTTCTTC CASRALAANEQFF TRBJ2-1 TRBV27 TRBD2 few
TGTGCCAGCAGTTACCGTGGGACAGGGGCCCTCTCTGGAAACACCATATATTTT CASSYRGTGALSGNTIYF TRBJ1-3 TRBV6-5 TRBD1 few
TGTGCCAGCACCTCAGTGGGCGGTCTCTCCTACGAGCAGTACTTC CASTSVGGLSYEQYF TRBJ2-7 TRBV28 - -
TGTGCCAGCAGCGGTTCGACAGAAGAGACCCAGTACTTC CASSGSTEETQYF TRBJ2-5 TRBV7-9 - few
TGCGCCAGCAGCCAAGATCTCGCAGAGAGGGTCTACGAGCAGTACTTC CASSQDLAERVYEQYF TRBJ2-7 TRBV4-1 - -
TGTGCCACCGGGAAGCTGGAAGAGACCCAGTACTTC CATGKLEETQYF TRBJ2-5 TRBV27 - -
TGTGCCAGCTCACCACCGGGTGAGAACACCATATATTTT CASSPPGENTIYF TRBJ1-3 TRBV18 - -
TGCGCCAGCAGCTTGGCACCCGGACTAGCGCCGAATGAGCAGTTCTTC CASSLAPGLAPNEQFF TRBJ2-1 TRBV5-1 TRBD2 few
TGCGCCAGCAGCTTGGCGGGAGGAGACACAGATACGCAGTATTTT CASSLAGGDTDTQYF TRBJ2-3 TRBV5-1 TRBD2 many
TGTGCCTCTAAGGGACAGGACGGACAAGAGACCCAGTACTTC CASKGQDGQETQYF TRBJ2-5 TRBV24-1 TRBD1 few
TGTGCCAGCAGTCCGGAGGGAGGGCCAACTAATGAAAAACTGTTTTTT CASSPEGGPTNEKLFF TRBJ1-4 TRBV6-1 - -
TGCAGCGTTGAAGACAGAAATTATCCCTACGAGCAGTACTTC CSVEDRNYPYEQYF TRBJ2-7 TRBV29-1 - few
TGTGCCACCAGTGTTTTAGCGGGGGAGGATCGCAATGAGCAGTTCTTC CATSVLAGEDRNEQFF TRBJ2-1 TRBV24-1 TRBD2 -
TGTGCCAGCAGTGGGGGGGCTAGCGGACAGGAGACCCAGTACTTC CASSGGASGQETQYF TRBJ2-5 TRBV6-1 - few
TGTGCCAGCAGGGGGGACAGGGAAAGCTCCTACGAGCAGTACTTC CASRGDRESSYEQYF TRBJ2-7 TRBV28 TRBD1 -
TGCGCCAGCAGCCAAGGCGAGGGCGCGAACACCGGGGAGCTGTTTTTT CASSQGEGANTGELFF TRBJ2-2 TRBV4-1 - -
TGTGCCAGCTCACCTCCTCCAGTGGGGGAGACCCAGTACTTC CASSPPPVGETQYF TRBJ2-5 TRBV18 - -
TGTGCCGGCAGCCTTAGACTAGCGGGGGGGGTCTACAATGAGCAGTTCTTC CAGSLRLAGGVYNEQFF TRBJ2-1 TRBV11-2 TRBD2 few
TGCAGTGCTAGAGGAGACAGCCGCTATGGCTACACCTTC CSARGDSRYGYTF TRBJ1-2 TRBV20-1 - -
TGTGCCAGCAGCCAAGTGGCTAGCGGGGCTGAGCAGTTCTTC CASSQVASGAEQFF TRBJ2-1 TRBV3-1 TRBD2 few
TGTGCCACCAGCAGGGGGACTAGCGGGGGACCCCCCGAGCAGTACTTC CATSRGTSGGPPEQYF TRBJ2-7 TRBV15 TRBD2 -
TGTGCCAGCAGCGATCGGTGGGCAGGGGATGAGCAGTTCTTC CASSDRWAGDEQFF TRBJ2-1 TRBV7-2 - -
TGTGCCAGCAGCCCGGGACAGGGGGCGGGGGCCCACACCTTC CASSPGQGAGAHTF TRBJ1-2 TRBV3-1 TRBD1 few
TGTGCCAGCAGGGGGGACGGTGTCAACTATGGCTACACCTTC CASRGDGVNYGYTF TRBJ1-2 TRBV5-5 - few
TGTGCCAGCAGCCGGAGACCTAGCGAGGCGGGTAATGAGCAGTTCTTC CASSRRPSEAGNEQFF TRBJ2-1 TRBV7-3 - -
TGTGCCAGCAAGCTCCTGAACAGTTACAATGAGCAGTTCTTC CASKLLNSYNEQFF TRBJ2-1 TRBV6-1 - few
TGTGCCAGCAGTGAAAGACAGAGAAATAATTCACCCCTCCACTTT CASSERQRNNSPLHF TRBJ1-6 TRBV28 - -
TGTGCCAGCAGCTCAGGGACGCTGACCGGGGAGCTGTTTTTT CASSSGTLTGELFF TRBJ2-2 TRBV7-3 - -
TGTGCCAGCAGTTTTTCGGTTGAGCCCCAAGAGACCCAGTACTTC CASSFSVEPQETQYF TRBJ2-5 TRBV12-3/TRBV12-4 - -
TGTGCCAGCAGTGAACGGGGGAGGGATACGACCCAGTACTTC CASSERGRDTTQYF TRBJ2-5 TRBV28 TRBD2 few
TGTGCCAGCAACTTGGGGGGGGGGCCTGGTGAAAAACTGTTTTTT CASNLGGGPGEKLFF TRBJ1-4 TRBV12-3/TRBV12-4 - few
TGCGCCAGCAGCTTGGCCTCAGCGAGCGAGCAGTACTTC CASSLASASEQYF TRBJ2-7 TRBV5-1 - -
TGTGCCAGCAGTCGATCGGACAGGGGGAAAAACATTCAGTACTTC CASSRSDRGKNIQYF TRBJ2-4 TRBV7-6 TRBD1 -
TGTGCCAGCAGTTACCGTAGCTACAATGAGCAGTTCTTC CASSYRSYNEQFF TRBJ2-1 TRBV6-2/TRBV6-3 - -
TGCAGCGTTGAGGGACAGACCCACGAGCAGTACTTC CSVEGQTHEQYF TRBJ2-7 TRBV29-1 TRBD1 -
TGTGCCAGCGGCGGTACCAATCAGCCCCAGCATTTT CASGGTNQPQHF TRBJ1-5 TRBV6-6 - -